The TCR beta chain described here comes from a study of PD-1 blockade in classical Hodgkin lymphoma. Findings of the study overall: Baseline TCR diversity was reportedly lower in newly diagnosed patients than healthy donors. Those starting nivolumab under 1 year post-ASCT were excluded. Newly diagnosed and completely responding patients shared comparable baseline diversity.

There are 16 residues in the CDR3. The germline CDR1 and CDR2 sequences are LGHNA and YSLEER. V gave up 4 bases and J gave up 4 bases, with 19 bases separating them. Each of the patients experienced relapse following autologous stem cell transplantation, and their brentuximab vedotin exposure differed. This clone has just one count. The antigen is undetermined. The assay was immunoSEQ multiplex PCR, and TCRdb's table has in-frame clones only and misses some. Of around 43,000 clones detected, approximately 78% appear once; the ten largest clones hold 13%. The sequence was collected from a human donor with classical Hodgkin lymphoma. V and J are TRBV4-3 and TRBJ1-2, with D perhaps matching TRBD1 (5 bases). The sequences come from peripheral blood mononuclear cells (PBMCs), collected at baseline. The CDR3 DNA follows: TGCGCCAGCAGCCCCGGGACGGGGGGGATTAGCTATGGCTACACCTTC. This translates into CASSPGTGGISYGYTF.